This entry features one T cell receptor (beta chain) sequence. What it recognizes is unknown. Time point specified: baseline, week 1 (first vaccination visit). Treatment given: pre-vaccination baseline after standard-of-care therapy. Those who donated had recent WHO grade 3 or 4 IDH1-mutant, ATRX-lost astrocytomas. Libraries were prepared by immunoSEQ multiplex PCR; TCRdb keeps only in-frame clonotypes and omits some of them. The table lists 25,000 to 35,000 clones, around 80% of them singletons. The sample belongs to a study of a mutant IDH1 vaccine in newly diagnosed glioma. As for the study in general: It was radiotherapy, temozolomide, or both that patients received previously, with most receiving both.

This CDR3 comprises 14 residues. V gave up 6 bases and J gave up 8 bases, with 16 bases separating them. Germline-derived CDR1 and CDR2 are MNHEY and SVGAGI. Findings and caveats of the study: There were vaccine-induced immune responses in about 92% of the patients. Pseudoprogression appears to have had no connection to changes in top peripheral T cell clonotypes.

This TCR was recovered from a man aged 25 to 45 with glioma. This sequence joins TRBV6-5 and TRBJ1-4, with D unclear. The starting material was PBMCs, obtained from a glioma patient treated with radiotherapy, temozolomide or both. This CDR3 is CASRKAGEEEKLFF. CDR3 in DNA: TGTGCCAGCAGAAAAGCGGGCGAAGAGGAAAAACTGTTTTTT.